The 9 T cell receptor beta chains in this list originate from one sample, sequenced in a study of Tregs in tolerant kidney transplant recipients. Recipients received nonmyeloablative bone marrow transplants from related graft donors, with transient mixed chimerism. Assay used: immunoSEQ multiplex PCR; TCRdb lists only in-frame clones, some missing. In all, the sample yields several thousand clones. Sequenced material: CD8+ T cells from blood (PBMCs), taken 12 months after the transplant. The source of these receptors is a human patient who received a combined kidney and bone marrow transplant. Some T cells could come from the graft donor.

Remarks on this clone: Read data end 3 residues before the CDR3 end; the end is taken from the germline J gene. The rearrangement joins TRBV12-5 to TRBJ2-3; 9 nucleotides agree with TRBD2. The CDR3 has 19 amino acids. Losses at the gene ends were 2 bases for V and 6 bases for J; bases not matched to a gene: 18. Germline V gene lookup returns CDR1 LGHNT and CDR2 FRNRAP. The CDR3 DNA, read in part, is TGTGCTAGTGGTTTGATTCGGGGGGCGCAGCGGGAGGCCATGGATACG. This translates into CASGLIRGAQREAMDT. The whole CDR3 protein reads CASGLIRGAQREAMDTQYF.

Note on this clone: From the germline J gene comes the end of the CDR3, since the read stops 3 residues before it. This rearrangement joins TRBV9 to TRBJ2-1, with 10 bases aligning to TRBD2. Germline CDR1 reads SGDLS; CDR2 reads YYNGEE. The CDR3 is made up of 15 amino acids. J lost 7 bases, V lost 0 bases, and 4 bases had no gene match. The CDR3 loop is CASSVVSSGSNEQFF. The DNA read from the CDR3 is TGTGCCAGCAGCGTAGTGTCTAGCGGGAGTAATGAG.

On this clone itself: The CDR3 end falls 3 residues outside the read, so it is completed with the germline J gene. The chain uses TRBV7-6 and TRBJ2-1; perhaps TRBD1 as D (6 bases). The V end lost 5 bases, the J end lost 8 bases, and 16 bases lay between the germline ends. This CDR3 comprises 14 residues. Germline loops: CDR1 SGHVS, CDR2 FNYEAQ. CDR3 sequence reads: CASSPLGAEDEQFF. CDR3 DNA (partial): TGTGCCAGCAGCCCCCTGGGGGCCGAGGATGAG.

Points on this clone: The read stops 3 residues short of the end of the CDR3; the missing end is completed from the germline J gene. The chain uses TRBV30 and TRBJ1-4; 10 positions agree with TRBD1. Germline CDR1 GTSNPN, CDR2 SVGIG (reference sequence). Trimming cost V 3 bases and J 6 bases; bases outside gene matches: 1. This CDR3 region has 13 residues. The CDR3 reads CAWRGTGDEKLFF. The sequenced CDR3 bases are TGTGCCTGGAGGGGGACAGGGGATGAAAAA. Complete variable domain (other parts from reference TRBV30 and TRBJ1-4): SQTIHQWPATLVQPVGSPLSLECTVEGTSNPNLYWYRQAAGRGLQLLFYSVGIGQISSEVPQNLSASRPQDRQFILSSKKLLLSDSGFYLCAWRGTGDEKLFFGSGTQLSVL.

As regards this clone: The CDR3 is cut off 3 residues early in the read; its end comes from the germline J gene. The V call is TRBV7-9, the J call TRBJ1-2; D perhaps matches TRBD1 (5 bases). V lost 1 base and J lost 6, with 15 bases in between. Germline V gives CDR1 SEHNR, CDR2 FQNEAQ (reference sequence). The CDR3 has 15 amino acids. CDR3 DNA (partial): TGTGCCAGCAGCTTAGTTGGGCAGGGAAGGCATGGC. It is translated as CASSLVGQGRHG. The whole CDR3 is CASSLVGQGRHGYTF. The full variable domain, completed using reference TRBV7-9 and TRBJ1-2, is DTGVSQNPRHKITKRGQNVTFRCDPISEHNRLYWYRQTLGQGPEFLTYFQNEAQLEKSRLLSDRFSAERPKGSFSTLEIQRTEQGDSAMYLCASSLVGQGRHGYTFGSGTRLTVV.

Points on this clone: The sequenced fragment ends 3 residues before the CDR3 boundary, so the rest is inferred from the germline J gene. The genes are TRBV7-8 and TRBJ1-2, with 8 bases lining up with TRBD1. The junction had 9 bases not matched to a gene; V was cut back by 5 bases and J by 4 bases. This CDR3 spans 15 amino acids. Germline V gene lookup returns CDR1 SGHVS and CDR2 FQNEAQ. Here the CDR3 reads CASSPGQGWVYGYTF. The DNA read from the CDR3 is TGTGCCAGCAGCCCTGGACAGGGCTGGGTCTATGGC. The full variable domain, rest sourced from reference TRBV7-8 and TRBJ1-2, is GAGVSQSPRYKVAKRGQDVALRCDPISGHVSLFWYQQALGQGPEFLTYFQNEAQLDKSGLPSDRFFAERPEGSVSTLKIQRTQQEDSAVYLCASSPGQGWVYGYTFGSGTRLTVV.

In regard to this clone: The CDR3 goes on 3 residues after the read ends, and that part is filled in from the germline J gene. The chain joins TRBV12-3 or TRBV12-4 to TRBJ2-7; D is unresolved. The ends were cut back, 3 bases at V and 1 base at J, with 4 bases in the middle. This CDR3 is built from 12 residues. CDR3 in amino acids: CASSFQSYEQYF. CDR3 DNA (partial): TGTGCCAGCAGTTTCCAGTCCTACGAG.

Comment on this clone: The junction does not match germline at one end; this may be a read error. The CDR3 end falls 3 residues outside the read, so it is completed with the germline J gene. Other DNA sequences in the same sample also yield this CDR3. The gene calls are TRBV7-6 and TRBJ2-7, with D tentatively TRBD2 (6 bases). The CDR3 is 14 amino acids. Germline V CDR1 and CDR2: SGHVS, FNYEAQ. CDR3 in amino acids: CASSPRGTRYEQYF. The part of the CDR3 DNA that was read is TGTGCTAGCAGCCCCCGGGGGACGCGCTACGAG.

CDR3 DNA, as far as it was read: TGCGCCAGCAGCCAAGATTGGCGGGAGACCACAGATACG. Residues: CASSQDWRETTDT. The whole CDR3 protein is CASSQDWRETTDTQYF. The J gene is TRBJ2-3, the V gene TRBV4-1; TRBD2 agrees at 7 bases. The read terminates 3 residues before the CDR3 end, so the remaining end is supplied by the germline J gene. J lost 2 bases, V lost 0 bases, and 5 bases had no gene match. The CDR3 runs to 16 residues. Germline V gene data show CDR1 as MGHRA and CDR2 as YSYEKL.